Following are 3 T cell receptor beta chains from one sample sequenced in a study. TCRdb ran MiXCR on the 5' RACE reads and lists one entry per CDR3 protein. This table holds over 25,000 distinct CDR3 sequences, more than 20% found once. Cells sorted as Tregs were CD4+, CD25+ and CD127-/low. Material: tumor-infiltrating Tregs sorted from the breast tumor. Receptors were obtained from a female donor with breast cancer.

The chain carries TRBV5-1 and TRBJ2-1; D is undetermined. The CDR3 runs to 14 residues. The germline gives CDR1 SGHRS, CDR2 YFSETQ. V lost 0 bases and J lost 6, with 10 bases in between. The DNA of the CDR3 is TGCGCCAGCAGCTTGGGGCGGATCGCCAATGAGCAGTTCTTC. As protein: CASSLGRIANEQFF. The full variable domain, rest sourced from reference TRBV5-1 and TRBJ2-1, is KAGVTQTPRYLIKTRGQQVTLSCSPISGHRSVSWYQQTPGQGLQFLFEYFSETQRNKGNFPGRFSGRQFSNSRSEMNVSTLELGDSALYLCASSLGRIANEQFFGPGTRLTVL.

About this clonotype: This may be a read error, as it is one base from a much larger clone. The V and J genes are TRBV5-1 and TRBJ2-7; no clear D. Germline V CDR1 and CDR2: SGHRS, YFSETQ. The CDR3 is made up of 13 amino acids. This CDR3 reads CTSSLDGRNAQYF. DNA of the CDR3: TGCACCAGCAGCTTGGACGGACGAAATGCGCAGTACTTC.

This clonotype has a count of ten or more. The junction does not match germline at one end; this may be a read error. The V call is TRBV12-3 or TRBV12-4, the J call TRBJ2-7, with a possible D match to TRBD2 (5 bases). The CDR3 sequence is 16 residues long. The CDR3 region is CASSPRVTARSFEQYF. CDR3 sequence (DNA): TGTGCCAGCAGCCCGAGGGTGACCGCGAGGTCCTTCGAGCAGTACTTC.